This T cell receptor beta chain comes out of a study of patients and donors after allogeneic stem cell transplantation. The CDR3 has 15 amino acids. V lost 4 bases, J lost 0 bases, and 1 base stayed unmatched. Germline-derived CDR1 and CDR2 are MGHRA and YSYEKL. Each CDR3 protein is one row after TCRdb ran MiXCR on the RT-PCR reads. The table has hundreds of thousands of distinct CDR3 sequences, 16% seen once. This clonotype was picked up many times. Specimen: blood, either unsorted or a sorted T cell fraction (not recorded which). The rearrangement links TRBV4-1 to TRBJ2-3, with 10 bases that match TRBD2. The sequence was obtained from a human donor who was either an allogeneic HSCT recipient or a stem cell or donor lymphocyte infusion donor (not recorded which). It is not recorded whose cells these are; they may come from a transplant donor. In nucleotides, the CDR3 is TGCGCCAGCAGCCTGGGACTAGCGAGCACAGATACGCAGTATTTT. Its protein product is CASSLGLASTDTQYF.